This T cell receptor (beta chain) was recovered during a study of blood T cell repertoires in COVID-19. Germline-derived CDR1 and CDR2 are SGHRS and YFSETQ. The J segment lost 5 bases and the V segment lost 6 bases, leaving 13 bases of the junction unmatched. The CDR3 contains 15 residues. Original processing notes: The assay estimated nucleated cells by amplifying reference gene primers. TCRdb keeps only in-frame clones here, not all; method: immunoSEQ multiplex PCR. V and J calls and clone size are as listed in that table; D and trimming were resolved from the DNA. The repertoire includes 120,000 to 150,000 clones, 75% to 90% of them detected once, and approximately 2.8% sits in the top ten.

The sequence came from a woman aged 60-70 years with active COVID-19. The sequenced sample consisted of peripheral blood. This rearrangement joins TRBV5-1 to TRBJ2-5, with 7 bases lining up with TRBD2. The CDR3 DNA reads TGCGCCAGCACTCTCCCCGGGGCGGGAGCGGAGACCCAGTACTTC. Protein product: CASTLPGAGAETQYF.